These 9 T cell receptor beta chains originate from one sample sequenced in a study of T-cell memory formation after mild COVID-19. TCRdb fed the 5' RACE reads into MiXCR, producing one record per CDR3 protein. The table has roughly 450,000 distinct CDR3 sequences, about 18% seen once. Sequencing used PBMCs or a T cell subset sorted from them (not recorded which). The receptors derive from an adult woman who had mild COVID-19 (a few samples of this study predate the infection). Cell type and time point are not known.

Only a few counts were recorded for this clonotype. V gene TRBV14 combines with J gene TRBJ2-1; D remains ambiguous. CDR3 length: 14 amino acids. V was shortened by 5 bases and J by 4 bases, with 12 bases between the two germline ends. Per germline, CDR1 SGHDN and CDR2 FVKESK. Here the CDR3 reads CASSETRRYNEQFF. The CDR3 region has the DNA TGTGCCAGCAGCGAAACACGACGGTACAATGAGCAGTTCTTC.

The chain is built from TRBV24-1 and TRBJ2-1; D unclear. Trimming left V 3 bases short and J 9 bases short, with 20 bases between. The CDR3 runs 16 residues. The germline CDR1 and CDR2 sequences are KGHDR and SFDVKD. CDR3 in DNA: TGTGCCACCAGTGATCCCGCTGGGTATCCCCAGTTTGAGCAGTTCTTC. This encodes CATSDPAGYPQFEQFF.

This chain connects TRBV12-3 or TRBV12-4 to TRBJ2-1, with D possibly TRBD2 on 7 matching bases. The CDR3 runs to 14 residues. V dropped 3 bases and J dropped 5 bases, with 11 bases sitting between them. CDR3 region: CASSFSGTNNEQFF. The CDR3 coding sequence is TGTGCCAGCAGTTTCAGCGGGACAAACAATGAGCAGTTCTTC.

This clonotype has just one count. The rearrangement joins TRBV18 to TRBJ1-1; D uncertain. Germline assignment: CDR1 KGHSH and CDR2 LQKENI. V dropped 1 base and J dropped 1 base, with 7 bases sitting between them. The CDR3 runs to 14 residues. CDR3 sequence reads: CASSPQGSNTEAFF. The DNA for the CDR3 is TGTGCCAGCTCACCACAGGGTTCGAACACTGAAGCTTTCTTT.

This clonotype was seen a handful of times. CDR3 protein: CSARSQGRAEAFF. As DNA, the CDR3 is TGCAGTGCTAGAAGTCAGGGAAGGGCTGAAGCTTTCTTT. The chain couples TRBV20-1 to TRBJ1-1, with D tentatively TRBD1 (5 bases). V was shortened by 2 bases and J by 6 bases, with 13 bases between the two germline ends. This CDR3 contains 13 residues. Germline lookup yields CDR1 DFQATT and CDR2 SNEGSKA (reference sequence).

This clonotype rates as medium-sized. For the CDR3, the DNA is TGTGCCAGCAGTGACTCCGGGGGGAGCAATGAGCAGTTCTTC. Protein: CASSDSGGSNEQFF. The rearrangement uses TRBV6-4 and TRBJ2-1; 7 bases are a match to TRBD2. This CDR3 has 14 amino acids. From germline, CDR1 is MRHNA and CDR2 SNTAGT. The trim removed 0 bases at V and 6 bases at J, leaving 2 bases unmatched.

This clonotype was seen only a few times. This chain links TRBV2 with TRBJ2-2, with 7 positions matching TRBD1. The length of the CDR3 is 16 residues. Trimming at V came to 2 bases and at J to 1 base, leaving 4 bases not matched to a gene. Germline V CDR1 and CDR2: SNHLY, FYNNEI. The CDR3 DNA follows: TGTGCCAGCAGTGAAAGGGCAGGGGGGAACACCGGGGAGCTGTTTTTT. Protein sequence: CASSERAGGNTGELFF.

This clonotype was seen only a few times. The V and J genes are TRBV27 and TRBJ2-3; D possibly uses TRBD1 or TRBD2 (6 bases each). CDR1 and CDR2 (germline): MNHEY, SMNVEV (reference sequence). V was shortened by 6 bases and J by 3 bases, with 22 bases between the two germline ends. The CDR3 length is 17 residues. The CDR3 sequence: CASSPGGYGGGTDTQYF. The CDR3 region has the DNA TGTGCCAGCAGCCCCGGTGGTTACGGAGGGGGGACAGATACGCAGTATTTT.

The chain is built from TRBV7-3 and TRBJ2-3, with TRBD2 as a possible D gene (5 bases). Germline V gene sequence: CDR1 SGHTA, CDR2 FQGTGA. Trimming pared 5 bases from V and 6 bases from J, leaving 21 bases between. This CDR3 is 16 amino acids long. CDR3 DNA sequence: TGTGCCAGCAGCAAAAAGGTCCTAGCCAAAGGGGATACGCAGTATTTT. Translated, it gives CASSKKVLAKGDTQYF.